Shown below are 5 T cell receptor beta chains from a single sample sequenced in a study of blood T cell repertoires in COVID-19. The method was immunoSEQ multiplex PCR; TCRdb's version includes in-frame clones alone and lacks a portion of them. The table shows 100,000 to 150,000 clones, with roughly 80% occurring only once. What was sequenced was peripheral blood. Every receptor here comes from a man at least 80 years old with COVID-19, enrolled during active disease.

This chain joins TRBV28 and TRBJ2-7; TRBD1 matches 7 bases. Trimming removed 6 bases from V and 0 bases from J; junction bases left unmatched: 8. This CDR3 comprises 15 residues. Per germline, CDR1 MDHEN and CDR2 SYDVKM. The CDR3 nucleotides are TGTGCCAGCAGGAAAGGACAGGCCAGCTCCTACGAGCAGTACTTC. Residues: CASRKGQASSYEQYF.

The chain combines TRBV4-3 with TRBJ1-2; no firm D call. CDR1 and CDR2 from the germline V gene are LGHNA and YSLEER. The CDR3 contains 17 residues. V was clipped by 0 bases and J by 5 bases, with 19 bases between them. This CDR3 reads CASSQEWGGALWYGYTF. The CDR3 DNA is TGCGCCAGCAGCCAAGAATGGGGAGGAGCCCTCTGGTATGGCTACACCTTC.

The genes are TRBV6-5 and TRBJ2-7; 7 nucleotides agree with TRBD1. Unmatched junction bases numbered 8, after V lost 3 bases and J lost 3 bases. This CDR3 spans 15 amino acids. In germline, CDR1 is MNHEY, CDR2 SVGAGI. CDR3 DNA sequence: TGTGCCAGCAGTTATTCCTTACAGGGGCGCTACGAGCAGTACTTC. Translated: CASSYSLQGRYEQYF.

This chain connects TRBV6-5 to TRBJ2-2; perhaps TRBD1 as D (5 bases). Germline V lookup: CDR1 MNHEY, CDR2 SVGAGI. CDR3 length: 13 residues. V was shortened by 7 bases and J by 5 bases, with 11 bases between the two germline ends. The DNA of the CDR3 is TGTGCCAGCACCGCAGCAGGGACCGGGGAGCTGTTTTTT. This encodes CASTAAGTGELFF.

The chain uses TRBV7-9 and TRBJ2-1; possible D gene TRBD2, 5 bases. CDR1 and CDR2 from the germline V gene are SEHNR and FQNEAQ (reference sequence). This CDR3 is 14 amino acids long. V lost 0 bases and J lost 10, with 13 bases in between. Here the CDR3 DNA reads TGTGCCAGCAGCTTAGCGCGTGGCGGGTTGGAGCAGTTCTTC. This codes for CASSLARGGLEQFF.